These 19 T cell receptor beta chains were sequenced from one sample in a study of sequential checkpoint blockade in melanoma. Assay used: immunoSEQ multiplex PCR; TCRdb lists only in-frame clones, some missing. The sample holds some 21,000 clones, roughly 80% seen once. Treatment given: randomized to nivolumab then ipilimumab (arm A) or the reverse (arm B). The specimen comprised CD8+ T cells sorted from blood (inferred from file names), sampled from a patient given nivolumab and ipilimumab in sequence. The receptor source for this set is a human donor with melanoma.

The J gene is TRBJ2-2, the V gene TRBV5-6; TRBD2 is a possible D gene (5 bases). Trimming cost V 5 bases and J 2 bases, with 16 bases left between them. The V gene's germline CDR1 is SGHDT and CDR2 YYEEEE. The CDR3 has 16 residues. The CDR3 spells CASRQMAGGNTGELFF. In DNA form, the CDR3 reads TGTGCCAGCAGGCAAATGGCGGGTGGTAACACCGGGGAGCTGTTTTTT.

The chain is built from TRBV5-1 and TRBJ1-1, with TRBD1 as a possible D gene (6 bases). V was pared by 5 bases and J by 4 bases, with 18 bases between. The CDR3 loop spans 15 amino acids. Germline V gene sequence: CDR1 SGHRS, CDR2 YFSETQ. CDR3 coding DNA: TGCGCCAGCAGACCAAGCTACAGGGTTTTCACTGAAGCTTTCTTT. Protein sequence: CASRPSYRVFTEAFF.

The chain has TRBV10-3 and TRBJ1-1; 8 bases are a match to TRBD1. The length of the CDR3 is 13 residues. The germline V gene has CDR1 ENHRY and CDR2 SYGVKD. V lost 9 bases to trimming and J lost 1 base; unmatched junction nucleotides: 4. In DNA form, the CDR3 reads TGTGCCATGCTGGACAGGGAGAACACTGAAGCTTTCTTT. Encoded protein: CAMLDRENTEAFF.

This sequence joins TRBV10-1 and TRBJ2-2; 7 bases fit TRBD2. Germline V gene lookup returns CDR1 WNHNN and CDR2 SYGVQD (reference sequence). CDR3 length: 15 amino acids. The J segment lost 5 bases and the V segment lost 4 bases, leaving 7 bases of the junction unmatched. CDR3 protein: CASSARREQTGELFF. In DNA form, the CDR3 reads TGCGCCAGCAGTGCCCGGCGGGAGCAGACCGGGGAGCTGTTTTTT.

J is TRBJ2-1 and V is TRBV27; perhaps TRBD2 as D (6 bases). CDR1 is MNHEY and CDR2 is SMNVEV in the germline V gene (reference sequence). The ends were cut back, 6 bases at V and 7 bases at J, with 16 bases in the middle. This CDR3 is 14 amino acids long. CDR3 DNA sequence: TGTGCCAGCAGCGGGTCGGGAGAGGGTAATGAGCAGTTCTTC. The encoded protein is CASSGSGEGNEQFF.

The rearrangement links TRBV27 to TRBJ2-7; D possibly uses TRBD1 or TRBD2 (5 bases each). V lost 10 bases and J 3 bases, leaving 16 bases between the germline ends. From germline, CDR1 is MNHEY and CDR2 SMNVEV (reference sequence). This CDR3 contains 13 residues. The CDR3 bases are TGTGCCACCAGAGGGGTTGCCCACTACGAGCAGTACTTC. It is translated as CATRGVAHYEQYF.

The chain joins TRBV7-9 to TRBJ2-7; D perhaps matches TRBD2 (6 bases). CDR3 size: 15 residues. CDR1 and CDR2 (germline): SEHNR, FQNEAQ (reference sequence). V was pared by 7 bases and J by 5 bases, with 21 bases between. The DNA of the CDR3 is TGTGCCAGCACCCCGGCGGGGCAGGGAGACCACGAGCAGTACTTC. Translated, it gives CASTPAGQGDHEQYF.

The gene calls are TRBV27 and TRBJ2-3; weak D call: TRBD2 (6 bases). This CDR3 spans 15 amino acids. Trimming cost V 7 bases and J 2 bases, with 16 bases left between them. Germline V gene sequence: CDR1 MNHEY, CDR2 SMNVEV (reference sequence). CDR3 DNA: TGTGCCAGCACCACGGCGGGATTGGACACAGATACGCAGTATTTT. It encodes CASTTAGLDTDTQYF.

This chain uses TRBV27 with TRBJ2-1; 9 bases line up with TRBD2. Germline CDR1 reads MNHEY; CDR2 reads SMNVEV (reference sequence). The V and J ends lost 5 bases and 4 bases, in that order; junction bases with no gene match: 6. This CDR3 has 15 residues. This chain's CDR3 is CASSPRTSVYNEQFF. For the CDR3, the DNA is TGTGCCAGCAGTCCCCGGACTAGCGTTTACAATGAGCAGTTCTTC.

This clone occurred once. The chain recombines TRBV4-1 with TRBJ2-7; D ambiguous. The CDR3 is 15 residues long. V lost 3 bases to trimming and J lost 3 bases, with 15 bases between them. The germline V gene has CDR1 MGHRA and CDR2 YSYEKL. CDR3 amino acids: CASSHYDTAGYEQYF. The CDR3 DNA reads TGCGCCAGCAGCCACTATGACACTGCTGGCTACGAGCAGTACTTC.

The count of this clone is one. CDR3 residues: CASSLSPSGTAFF. The CDR3 nucleotides are TGTGCCAGCAGTTTATCCCCCTCGGGTACGGCTTTCTTT. The V and J genes are TRBV27 and TRBJ1-1, with D unresolved. The CDR3 totals 13 residues. Germline V gene sequence: CDR1 MNHEY, CDR2 SMNVEV (reference sequence). V lost 0 bases, J lost 11 bases, and 13 bases lay in between.

The gene calls are TRBV6-5 and TRBJ1-5; 8 positions agree with TRBD1. With V trimmed by 5 bases and J by 9 bases, 6 bases remained unmatched. The CDR3 runs 13 residues. CDR1 is MNHEY, CDR2 SVGAGI, per germline. CDR3 region: CASSTGGGMPQHF. CDR3 nucleotide sequence: TGTGCCAGCAGTACAGGGGGGGGTATGCCCCAGCATTTT.

This clone was detected a few times. J is TRBJ2-6 and V is TRBV28; D is ambiguous. V shed 4 bases and J shed 2 bases, with 12 bases lying between them. This CDR3 comprises 16 residues. Germline values: CDR1 MDHEN, CDR2 SYDVKM. The CDR3 region has the DNA TGTGCCAGCAGTTGGTCGGTTATTGCTGGGGCCAACGTCCTGACTTTC. This encodes CASSWSVIAGANVLTF.

In regard to this clone: The same CDR3 also results from other DNA sequences found in this sample. The J gene is TRBJ2-7, the V gene TRBV2, with D possibly TRBD1 on 5 matching bases. Germline values: CDR1 SNHLY, CDR2 FYNNEI. The V and J ends lost 2 bases and 1 base respectively, with 9 bases between them. The CDR3 has 14 residues. This CDR3 is CASSELTDSYEQYF. The DNA of the CDR3 is TGTGCCAGCAGTGAATTGACAGATTCCTACGAGCAGTACTTC.

The rearrangement joins TRBV6-5 to TRBJ2-3; D is ambiguous. The V gene lost 10 bases and the J gene lost 6 bases, with 8 bases spanning the gap. This CDR3 is 10 amino acids long. Looked up from germline, CDR1 is MNHEY and CDR2 is SVGAGI. The CDR3 nucleotides are TGTGCCACCCTCCTCGATACGCAGTATTTT. It codes for CATLLDTQYF.

The chain is built from TRBV5-6 and TRBJ2-7, with D tentatively TRBD2 (6 bases). Germline assignment: CDR1 SGHDT and CDR2 YYEEEE. There are 13 residues in the CDR3. Trimming pared 4 bases from V and 0 bases from J, leaving 8 bases between. The CDR3 loop reads CASSPGLSYEQYF. CDR3 DNA sequence: TGTGCCAGCAGCCCGGGACTCTCCTACGAGCAGTACTTC.

The chain couples TRBV28 to TRBJ2-5; 10 nucleotides agree with TRBD2. This CDR3 region has 18 residues. Germline lookup yields CDR1 MDHEN and CDR2 SYDVKM. After removal of 5 bases from V and 0 bases from J, the junction contained 12 bases not matched to a gene. The CDR3 bases are TGTGCCAGCAGTCAAGACGGGAAACTAGCGGGAAACCAAGAGACCCAGTACTTC. It translates to CASSQDGKLAGNQETQYF.

V is TRBV5-6 and J is TRBJ1-5, with 11 bases aligning to TRBD1. Looked up from germline, CDR1 is SGHDT and CDR2 is YYEEEE. The CDR3 consists of 17 residues. Trimming at V came to 4 bases and at J to 2 bases, leaving 8 bases not matched to a gene. The CDR3 region has the DNA TGTGCCAGCAGCCTTCATTGGACAGGGGGCCGCAATCAGCCCCAGCATTTT. Protein sequence: CASSLHWTGGRNQPQHF.

Remarks on this clone: Other DNA sequences within the sample encode an identical CDR3. The chain employs TRBV19 and TRBJ1-1, with 8 bases identical to TRBD1. V gave up 1 base and J gave up 3 bases; unmatched junction bases: 1. The germline V gene has CDR1 LNHDA and CDR2 SQIVND (reference sequence). The CDR3 runs 14 residues. In nucleotides, the CDR3 is TGTGCCAGTAGTATAGGACAGGGGTACACTGAAGCTTTCTTT. Protein product: CASSIGQGYTEAFF.